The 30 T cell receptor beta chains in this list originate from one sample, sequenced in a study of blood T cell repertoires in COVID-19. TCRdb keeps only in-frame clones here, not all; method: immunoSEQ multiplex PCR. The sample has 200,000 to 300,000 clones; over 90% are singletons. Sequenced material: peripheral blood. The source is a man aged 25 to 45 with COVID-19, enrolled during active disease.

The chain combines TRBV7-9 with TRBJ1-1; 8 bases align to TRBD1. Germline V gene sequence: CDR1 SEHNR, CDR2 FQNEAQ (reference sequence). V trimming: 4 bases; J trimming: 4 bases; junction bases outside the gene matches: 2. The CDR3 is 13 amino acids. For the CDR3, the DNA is TGTGCCAGCAGCTCACAGGGGGTCACTGAAGCTTTCTTT. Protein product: CASSSQGVTEAFF. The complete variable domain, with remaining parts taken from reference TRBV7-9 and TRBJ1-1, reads DTGVSQNPRHKITKRGQNVTFRCDPISEHNRLYWYRQTLGQGPEFLTYFQNEAQLEKSRLLSDRFSAERPKGSFSTLEIQRTEQGDSAMYLCASSSQGVTEAFFGQGTRLTVV.

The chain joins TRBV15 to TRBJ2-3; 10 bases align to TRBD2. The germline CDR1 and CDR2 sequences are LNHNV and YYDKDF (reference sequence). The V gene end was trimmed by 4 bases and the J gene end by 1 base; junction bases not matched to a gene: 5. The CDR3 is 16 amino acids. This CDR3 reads CATSTPSGGGTDTQYF. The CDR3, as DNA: TGTGCCACCAGCACCCCCAGCGGGGGGGGCACAGATACGCAGTATTTT.

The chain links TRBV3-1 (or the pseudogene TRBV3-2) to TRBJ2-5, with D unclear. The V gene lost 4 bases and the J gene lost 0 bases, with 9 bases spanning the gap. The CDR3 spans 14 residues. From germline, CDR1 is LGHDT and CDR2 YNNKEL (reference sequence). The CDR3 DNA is TGTGCCAGCAGCCGGGTCGGGTACCAAGAGACCCAGTACTTC. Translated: CASSRVGYQETQYF.

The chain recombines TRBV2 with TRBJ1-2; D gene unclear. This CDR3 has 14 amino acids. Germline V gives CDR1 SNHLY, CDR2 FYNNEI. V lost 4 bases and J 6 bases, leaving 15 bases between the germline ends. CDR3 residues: CASSGWQDGDGYTF. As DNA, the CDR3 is TGTGCCAGCAGTGGTTGGCAGGACGGGGATGGCTACACCTTC.

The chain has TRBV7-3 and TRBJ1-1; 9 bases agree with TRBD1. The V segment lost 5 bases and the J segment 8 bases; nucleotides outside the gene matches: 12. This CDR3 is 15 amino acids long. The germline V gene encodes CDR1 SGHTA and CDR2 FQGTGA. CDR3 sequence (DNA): TGTGCCAGCAGCCCCGGTGTACAGGGGGCTTCGGAAGCTTTCTTT. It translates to CASSPGVQGASEAFF.

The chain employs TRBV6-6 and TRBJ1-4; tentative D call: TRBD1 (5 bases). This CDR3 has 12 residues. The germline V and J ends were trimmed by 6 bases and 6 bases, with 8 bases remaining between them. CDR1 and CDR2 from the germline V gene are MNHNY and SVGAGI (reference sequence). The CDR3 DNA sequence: TGTGCCAGCAGAGGGGATGATGAAAAACTGTTTTTT. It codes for CASRGDDEKLFF.

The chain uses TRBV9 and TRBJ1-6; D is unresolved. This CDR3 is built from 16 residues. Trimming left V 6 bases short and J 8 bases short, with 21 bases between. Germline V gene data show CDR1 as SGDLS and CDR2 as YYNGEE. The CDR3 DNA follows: TGTGCCAGCACCACCGGAGCGACCTCACTACATTCACCCCTCCACTTT. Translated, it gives CASTTGATSLHSPLHF. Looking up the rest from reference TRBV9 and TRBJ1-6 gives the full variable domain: DSGVTQTPKHLITATGQRVTLRCSPRSGDLSVYWYQQSLDQGLQFLIQYYNGEERAKGNILERFSAQQFPDLHSELNLSSLELGDSALYFCASTTGATSLHSPLHFGNGTRLTVT.

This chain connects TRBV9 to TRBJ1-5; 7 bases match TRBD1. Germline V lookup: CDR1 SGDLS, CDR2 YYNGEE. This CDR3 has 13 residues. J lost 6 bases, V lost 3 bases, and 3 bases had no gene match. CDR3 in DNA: TGTGCCAGCAGCGAAGGGGGCAGTCAGCCCCAGCATTTT. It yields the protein CASSEGGSQPQHF.

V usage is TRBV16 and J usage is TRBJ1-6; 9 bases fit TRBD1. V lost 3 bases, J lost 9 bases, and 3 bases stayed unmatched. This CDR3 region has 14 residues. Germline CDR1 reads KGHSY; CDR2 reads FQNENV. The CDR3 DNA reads TGTGCCAGCAGCCAGGGACAGGGAGGTTCACCCCTCCACTTT. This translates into CASSQGQGGSPLHF.

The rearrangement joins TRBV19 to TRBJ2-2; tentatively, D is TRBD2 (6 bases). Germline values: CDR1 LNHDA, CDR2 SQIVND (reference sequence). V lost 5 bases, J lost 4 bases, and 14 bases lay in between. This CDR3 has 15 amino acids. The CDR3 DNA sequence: TGTGCCAGTAGTTCCAGGGTGGGGGGCACCGGGGAGCTGTTTTTT. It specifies CASSSRVGGTGELFF.

CDR3 in DNA: TGTGCCAGCAGCACCTCCGGGACAAACCTTATCTGGGGCTACACCTTC. Protein product: CASSTSGTNLIWGYTF. The chain employs TRBV5-4 and TRBJ1-2, with D possibly TRBD1 on 6 matching bases. The germline V gene encodes CDR1 SGHNT and CDR2 YYREEE (reference sequence). The length of the CDR3 is 16 residues. Trimming cost V 4 bases and J 8 bases, with 24 bases left between them.

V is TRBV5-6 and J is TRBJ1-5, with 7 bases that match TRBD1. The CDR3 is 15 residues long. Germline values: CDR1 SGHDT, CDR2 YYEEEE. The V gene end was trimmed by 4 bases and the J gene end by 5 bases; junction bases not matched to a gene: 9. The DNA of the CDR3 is TGTGCCAGCAGCCCCCGGGACAGACCTTATCAGCCCCAGCATTTT. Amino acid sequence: CASSPRDRPYQPQHF.

The CDR3 protein is CASSQGQGGYGYTF. CDR3 sequence (DNA): TGTGCCAGCAGCCAGGGACAGGGCGGCTATGGCTACACCTTC. This chain joins TRBV7-2 and TRBJ1-2; 9 bases are shared with TRBD1. V was pared by 5 bases and J by 4 bases, with 5 bases of the junction left unmatched. The CDR3 extends over 14 amino acids. From germline, CDR1 is SGHTA and CDR2 FQGNSA.

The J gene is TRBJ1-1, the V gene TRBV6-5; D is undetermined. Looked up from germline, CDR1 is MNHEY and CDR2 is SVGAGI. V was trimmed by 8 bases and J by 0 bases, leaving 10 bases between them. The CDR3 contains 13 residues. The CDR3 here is CASGSTVNTEAFF. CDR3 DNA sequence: TGTGCCAGCGGTAGCACGGTGAACACTGAAGCTTTCTTT.

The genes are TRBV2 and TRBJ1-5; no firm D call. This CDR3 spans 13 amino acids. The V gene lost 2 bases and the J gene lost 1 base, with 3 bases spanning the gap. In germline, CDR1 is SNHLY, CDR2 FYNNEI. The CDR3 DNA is TGTGCCAGCAGTGAACAGAGCAATCAGCCCCAGCATTTT. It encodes CASSEQSNQPQHF. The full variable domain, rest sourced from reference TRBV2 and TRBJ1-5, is EPEVTQTPSHQVTQMGQEVILRCVPISNHLYFYWYRQILGQKVEFLVSFYNNEISEKSEIFDDQFSVERPDGSNFTLKIRSTKLEDSAMYFCASSEQSNQPQHFGDGTRLSIL.

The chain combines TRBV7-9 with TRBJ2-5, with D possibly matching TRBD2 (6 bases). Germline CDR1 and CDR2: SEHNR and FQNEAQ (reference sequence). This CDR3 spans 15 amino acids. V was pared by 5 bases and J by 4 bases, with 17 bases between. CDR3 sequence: CASSEVAGWRETQYF. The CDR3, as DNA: TGTGCCAGCAGCGAGGTTGCGGGGTGGCGAGAGACCCAGTACTTC. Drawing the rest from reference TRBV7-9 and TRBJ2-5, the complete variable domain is DTGVSQNPRHKITKRGQNVTFRCDPISEHNRLYWYRQTLGQGPEFLTYFQNEAQLEKSRLLSDRFSAERPKGSFSTLEIQRTEQGDSAMYLCASSEVAGWRETQYFGPGTRLLVL.

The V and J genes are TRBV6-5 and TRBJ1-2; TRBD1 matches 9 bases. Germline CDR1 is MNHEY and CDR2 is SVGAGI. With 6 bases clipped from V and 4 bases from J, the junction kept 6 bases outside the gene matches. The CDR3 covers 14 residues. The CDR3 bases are TGTGCCAGCAGCCAAGACAGGGGGAGCTATGGCTACACCTTC. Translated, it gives CASSQDRGSYGYTF.

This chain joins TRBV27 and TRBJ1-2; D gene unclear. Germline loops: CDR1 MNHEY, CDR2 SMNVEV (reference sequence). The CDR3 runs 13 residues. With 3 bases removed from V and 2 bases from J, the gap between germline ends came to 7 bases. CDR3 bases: TGTGCCAGCAGTTTTACAGCCAACTATGGCTACACCTTC. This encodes CASSFTANYGYTF.

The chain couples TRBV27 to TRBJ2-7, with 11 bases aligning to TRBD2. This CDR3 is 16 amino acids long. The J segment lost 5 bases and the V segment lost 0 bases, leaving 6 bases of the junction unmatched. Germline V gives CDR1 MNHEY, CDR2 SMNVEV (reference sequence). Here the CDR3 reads CASSLSVAGGQDEQYF. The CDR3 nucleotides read TGTGCCAGCAGTTTATCGGTAGCGGGGGGGCAGGACGAGCAGTACTTC.

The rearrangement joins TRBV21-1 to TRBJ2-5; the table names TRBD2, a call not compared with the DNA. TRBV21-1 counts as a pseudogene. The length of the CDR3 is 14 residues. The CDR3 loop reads CASSSREEGETQYF. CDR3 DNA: TGTGCCAGCAGCTCCCGGGAAGAGGGAGAGACCCAGTACTTC.

The CDR3, as DNA: TGTGCCAGCAGCGCCTGGGACAGGGGTGGTTCCTACGAGCAGTACTTC. This gives the protein CASSAWDRGGSYEQYF. The V call is TRBV9, the J call TRBJ2-7; 10 bases match TRBD1. The germline V gene encodes CDR1 SGDLS and CDR2 YYNGEE. The CDR3 extends over 16 amino acids. V lost 3 bases, J lost 1 base, and 7 bases stayed unmatched.

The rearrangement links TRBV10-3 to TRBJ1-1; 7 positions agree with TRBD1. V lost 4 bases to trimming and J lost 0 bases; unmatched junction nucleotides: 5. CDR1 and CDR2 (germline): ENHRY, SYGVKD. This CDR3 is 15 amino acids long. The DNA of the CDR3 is TGTGCCATCAGTGTTACAGGGGCTTTGAACACTGAAGCTTTCTTT. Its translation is CAISVTGALNTEAFF.

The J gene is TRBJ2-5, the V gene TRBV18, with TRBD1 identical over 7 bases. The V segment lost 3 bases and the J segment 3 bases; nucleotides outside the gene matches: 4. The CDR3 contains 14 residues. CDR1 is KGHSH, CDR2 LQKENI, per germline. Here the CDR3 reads CASSPEGQKETQYF. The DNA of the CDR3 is TGTGCCAGCTCACCCGAGGGACAGAAAGAGACCCAGTACTTC.

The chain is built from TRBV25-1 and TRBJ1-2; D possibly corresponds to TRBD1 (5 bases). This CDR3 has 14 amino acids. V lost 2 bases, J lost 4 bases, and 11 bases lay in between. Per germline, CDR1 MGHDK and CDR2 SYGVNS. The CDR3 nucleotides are TGTGCCAGCAGTGAACAGGGTGTAGGCTATGGCTACACCTTC. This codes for CASSEQGVGYGYTF.

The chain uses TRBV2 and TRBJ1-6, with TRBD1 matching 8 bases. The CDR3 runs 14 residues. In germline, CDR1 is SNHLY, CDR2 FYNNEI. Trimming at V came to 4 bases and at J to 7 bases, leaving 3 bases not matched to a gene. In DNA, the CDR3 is TGTGCCAGCAGTGTGACAGGGGCCAATTCACCCCTCCACTTT. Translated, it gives CASSVTGANSPLHF.

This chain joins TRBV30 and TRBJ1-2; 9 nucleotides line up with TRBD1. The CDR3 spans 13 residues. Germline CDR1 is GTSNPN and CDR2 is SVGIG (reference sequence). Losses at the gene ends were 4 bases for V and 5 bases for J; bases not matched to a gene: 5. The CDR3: CAWNIQGAYGYTF. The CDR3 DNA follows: TGTGCCTGGAACATACAGGGGGCTTATGGCTACACCTTC.

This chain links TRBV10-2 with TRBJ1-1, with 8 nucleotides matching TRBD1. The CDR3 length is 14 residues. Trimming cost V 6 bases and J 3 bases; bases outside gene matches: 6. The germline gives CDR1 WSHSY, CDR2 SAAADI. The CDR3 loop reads CASSTGGGYTEAFF. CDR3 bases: TGCGCCAGCAGCACAGGGGGAGGGTACACTGAAGCTTTCTTT.

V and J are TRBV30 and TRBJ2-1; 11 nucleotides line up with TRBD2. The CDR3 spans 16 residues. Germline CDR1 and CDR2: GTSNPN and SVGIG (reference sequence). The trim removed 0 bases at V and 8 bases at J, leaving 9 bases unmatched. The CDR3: CAWSVATSGGWDEQFF. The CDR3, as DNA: TGTGCCTGGAGTGTAGCCACTAGCGGGGGTTGGGATGAGCAGTTCTTC.

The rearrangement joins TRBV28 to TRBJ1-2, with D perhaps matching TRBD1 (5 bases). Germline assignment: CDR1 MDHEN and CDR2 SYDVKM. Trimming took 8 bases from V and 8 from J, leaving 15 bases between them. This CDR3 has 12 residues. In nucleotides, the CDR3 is TGTGCCAGCCACGTTAAGGGGTTAGGCTACACCTTC. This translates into CASHVKGLGYTF.

The CDR3: CASSSLGRANTEAFF. The CDR3 coding sequence is TGTGCCAGCAGCTCCCTTGGCAGGGCGAACACTGAAGCTTTCTTT. The chain employs TRBV5-6 and TRBJ1-1, with a possible D match to TRBD1 (5 bases). Germline-derived CDR1 and CDR2 are SGHDT and YYEEEE. The CDR3 loop spans 15 amino acids. Trimming removed 3 bases at V and 1 base at J, with 13 bases between.